The rows below give T cell receptor beta chains drawn from one sample of a study of shared clonotypes between healthy human individuals. The method was immunoSEQ multiplex PCR; TCRdb's version includes in-frame clones alone and lacks a portion of them. The sample includes hundreds of thousands of clones, about 80% of them seen just once. The source material was memory CD4+ T cells sorted from blood. The receptors were gathered from a woman younger than 45 in good health. CDR3s include the opening cysteine and the closing phenylalanine or tryptophan. A D gene is named only where the DNA matches it firmly. A clone size is listed for some rows: how often the clone was seen (once, few, many), or a class if it is expanded.

>NA|TRBJ2-7|TRBV28|many
TGTGCCAGCAGTCCGAGCAGGGGCTACGAGCAGTACTTC
CASSPSRGYEQYF
>NA|TRBJ2-5|TRBV20-1|once
TGCAGTGCGACCCCGGAGACCCAGTACTTC
CSATPETQYF
>NA|TRBJ2-7|TRBV28|NA
TGTGCCAGCAGTCCGTCTAGCTGGAGCGAGCAGTACTTC
CASSPSSWSEQYF
>NA|TRBJ1-4|TRBV19|NA
TGTGCCAGTACCAGGGGCACAACTAATGAAAAACTGTTTTTT
CASTRGTTNEKLFF
>NA|TRBJ1-5|TRBV19|NA
TGTGCCAGTAGTACCCGCGAATCTTCTTATAGCAATCAGCCCCAGCATTTT
CASSTRESSYSNQPQHF
>NA|TRBJ2-5|TRBV4-1|few
TGCGCCAGCAGCCAAGGCCCTGGAGGGACAGAGACCCAGTACTTC
CASSQGPGGTETQYF
>NA|TRBJ2-7|TRBV27|many
TGTGCCAGCAGCTCCCCCGGCGGCGGGCGTAGCGAGCAGTACTTC
CASSSPGGGRSEQYF
>NA|TRBJ2-1|TRBV29-1|NA
TGCAGCGTTTACAGTAACAATGAGCAGTTCTTC
CSVYSNNEQFF
>NA|TRBJ2-5|TRBV5-1|NA
TGCGCCAGCAGCGACCAGCCGCCCCAGACCCAGTACTTC
CASSDQPPQTQYF
>NA|TRBJ2-5|TRBV18|NA
TGTGCCAGCTCACCAGGGATCCAAGAGACCCAGTACTTC
CASSPGIQETQYF
>NA|TRBJ1-1|TRBV19|NA
TGTGCCAGTAGGTACAGGGATTTGGTGAACACTGAAGCTTTCTTT
CASRYRDLVNTEAFF
>TRBD1|TRBJ1-5|TRBV19|NA
TGTGCCAGTAGTATTCGGGCGACAGGGAGTACCAATCAGCCCCAGCATTTT
CASSIRATGSTNQPQHF
>NA|TRBJ2-1|TRBV11-2|NA
TGTGCCAGCAGCTTGGGCAGCGTAGGGAATGAGCAGTTCTTC
CASSLGSVGNEQFF
>NA|TRBJ2-5|TRBV14|NA
TGTGCCAGCAGCCAAGATCTTGGGACAAACACACAAGAGACCCAGTACTTC
CASSQDLGTNTQETQYF